This TCR beta chain was observed in a study of T cell responses to AZD1222 COVID-19 vaccine. Findings and limits, study-wide: The donor group comprised mostly white British people and more females; the analysis possibly underestimated clonal diversity. With dominance at 160-218 and 743-854, vaccine-associated CD4 TCRs spanned spike. Repertoire collection took place solely once the T cell response had peaked.

Only in-frame clones appear in the TCRdb table, and some are missing; sequencing was by immunoSEQ multiplex PCR. The sample carries 75,000 to 95,000 clones, 88% recorded once. CDR3 length: 12 residues. The germline V gene encodes CDR1 SGHAT and CDR2 FQNNGV. The V and J ends lost 4 bases and 2 bases respectively, with 5 bases between them. Comment on this clone: Antigen: not known.

The TCR was taken from an adult in good health. This chain joins TRBV11-2 and TRBJ2-5; D not resolved. This material consisted of peripheral blood, taken on day 0 of AZD1222 vaccination. The CDR3 spells CASSWAQETQYF. DNA for the CDR3: TGTGCCAGCAGCTGGGCACAAGAGACCCAGTACTTC.